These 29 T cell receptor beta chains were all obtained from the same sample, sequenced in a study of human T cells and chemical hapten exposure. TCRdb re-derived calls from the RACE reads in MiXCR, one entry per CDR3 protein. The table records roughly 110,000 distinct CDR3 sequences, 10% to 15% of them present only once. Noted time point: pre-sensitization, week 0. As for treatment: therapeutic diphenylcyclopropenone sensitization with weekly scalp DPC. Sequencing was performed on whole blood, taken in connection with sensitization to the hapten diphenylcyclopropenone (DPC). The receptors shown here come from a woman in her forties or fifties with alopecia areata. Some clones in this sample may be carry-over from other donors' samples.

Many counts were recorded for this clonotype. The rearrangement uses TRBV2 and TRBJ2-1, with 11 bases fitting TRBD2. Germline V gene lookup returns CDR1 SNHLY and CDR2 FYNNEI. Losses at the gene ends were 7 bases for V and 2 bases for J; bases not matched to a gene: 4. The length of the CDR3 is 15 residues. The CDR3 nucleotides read TGTGCCAGCATTGTGACTAGCGGGGCCTACAATGAGCAGTTCTTC. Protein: CASIVTSGAYNEQFF.

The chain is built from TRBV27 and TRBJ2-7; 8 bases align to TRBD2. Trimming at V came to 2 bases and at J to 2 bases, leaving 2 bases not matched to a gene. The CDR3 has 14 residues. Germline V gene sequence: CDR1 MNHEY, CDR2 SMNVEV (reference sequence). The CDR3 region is CASSLRGGPYEQYF. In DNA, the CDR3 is TGTGCCAGCAGTTTACGGGGGGGGCCCTACGAGCAGTACTTC.

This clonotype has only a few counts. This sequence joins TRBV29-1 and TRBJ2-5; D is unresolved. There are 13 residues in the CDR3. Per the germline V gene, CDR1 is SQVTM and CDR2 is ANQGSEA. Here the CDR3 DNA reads TGCAGTTACATCCACTGGCGTCAAGAGACCCAGTACTTC. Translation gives CSYIHWRQETQYF.

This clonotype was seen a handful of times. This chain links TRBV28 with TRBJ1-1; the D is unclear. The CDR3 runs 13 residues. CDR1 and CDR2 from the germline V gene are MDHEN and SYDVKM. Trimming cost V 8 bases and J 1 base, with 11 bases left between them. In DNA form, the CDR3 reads TGTGCCAGCCGCGGTGCTGGGAACACTGAAGCTTTCTTT. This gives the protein CASRGAGNTEAFF. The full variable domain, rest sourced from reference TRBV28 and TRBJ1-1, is DVKVTQSSRYLVKRTGEKVFLECVQDMDHENMFWYRQDPGLGLRLIYFSYDVKMKEKGDIPEGYSVSREKKERFSLILESASTNQTSMYLCASRGAGNTEAFFGQGTRLTVV.

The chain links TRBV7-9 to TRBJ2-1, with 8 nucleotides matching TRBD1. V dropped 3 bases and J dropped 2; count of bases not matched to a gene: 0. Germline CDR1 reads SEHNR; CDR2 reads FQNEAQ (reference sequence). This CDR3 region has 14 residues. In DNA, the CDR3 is TGTGCCAGCAGCTTGGACAGGGCCTACAATGAGCAGTTCTTC. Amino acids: CASSLDRAYNEQFF.

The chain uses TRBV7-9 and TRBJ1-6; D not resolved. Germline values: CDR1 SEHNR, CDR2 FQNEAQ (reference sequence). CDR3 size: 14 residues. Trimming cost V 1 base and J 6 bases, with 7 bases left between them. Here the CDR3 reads CASSLDGSNSPLHF. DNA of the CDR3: TGTGCCAGCAGCTTAGATGGCAGTAATTCACCCCTCCACTTT.

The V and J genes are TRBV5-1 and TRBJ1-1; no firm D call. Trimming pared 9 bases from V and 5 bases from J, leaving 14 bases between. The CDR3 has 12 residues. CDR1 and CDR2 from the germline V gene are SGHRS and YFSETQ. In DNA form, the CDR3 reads TGCGCCACCTCAATGGAGGGTACTGAAGCTTTCTTT. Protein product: CATSMEGTEAFF.

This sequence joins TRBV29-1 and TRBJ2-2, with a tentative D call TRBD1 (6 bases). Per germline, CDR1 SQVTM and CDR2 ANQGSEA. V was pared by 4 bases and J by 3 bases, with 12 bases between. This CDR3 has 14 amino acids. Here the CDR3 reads CSVGTGKDTGELFF. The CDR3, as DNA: TGCAGCGTTGGAACAGGGAAGGACACCGGGGAGCTGTTTTTT.

CDR3 coding DNA: TGTGCCAGCAGTGAGCCGGGACAGGGCACAGATACGCAGTATTTT. Translating gives CASSEPGQGTDTQYF. The rearrangement uses TRBV6-1 and TRBJ2-3; 8 bases map to TRBD1. The germline V gene encodes CDR1 MNHNS and CDR2 SASEGT. The CDR3 is made up of 15 amino acids. Losses at the gene ends were 3 bases for V and 1 base for J; bases not matched to a gene: 3.

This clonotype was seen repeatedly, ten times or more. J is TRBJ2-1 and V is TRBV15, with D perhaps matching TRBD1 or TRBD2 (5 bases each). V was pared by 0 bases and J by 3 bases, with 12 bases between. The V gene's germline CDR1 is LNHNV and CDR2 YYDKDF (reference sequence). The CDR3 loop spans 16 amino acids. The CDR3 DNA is TGTGCCACCAGCAGAGATCGGGGCAGGGACTACAATGAGCAGTTCTTC. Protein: CATSRDRGRDYNEQFF.

Here the CDR3 reads CASSPPLQAGGTYNEQFF. The CDR3 DNA is TGTGCCAGCAGCCCACCGCTCCAGGCAGGGGGAACCTACAATGAGCAGTTCTTC. The J gene is TRBJ2-1, the V gene TRBV11-2, with 7 bases matching TRBD1. V lost 5 bases and J lost 2; bases outside the gene matches: 15. This CDR3 is built from 18 residues. Germline V gives CDR1 SGHAT, CDR2 FQNNGV.

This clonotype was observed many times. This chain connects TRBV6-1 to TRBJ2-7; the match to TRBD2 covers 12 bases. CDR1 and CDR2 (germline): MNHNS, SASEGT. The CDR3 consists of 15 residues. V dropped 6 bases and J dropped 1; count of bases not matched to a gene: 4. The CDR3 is CASRPGLAGSYEQYF. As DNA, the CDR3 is TGTGCCAGCAGACCAGGACTAGCGGGATCCTACGAGCAGTACTTC.

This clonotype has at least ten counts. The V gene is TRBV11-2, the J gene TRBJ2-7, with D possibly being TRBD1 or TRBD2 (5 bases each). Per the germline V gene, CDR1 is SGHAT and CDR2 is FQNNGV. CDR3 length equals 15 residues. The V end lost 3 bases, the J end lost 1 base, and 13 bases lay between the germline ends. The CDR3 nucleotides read TGTGCCAGCAGCTTTCTAGATGGGGGATCCTACGAGCAGTACTTC. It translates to CASSFLDGGSYEQYF.

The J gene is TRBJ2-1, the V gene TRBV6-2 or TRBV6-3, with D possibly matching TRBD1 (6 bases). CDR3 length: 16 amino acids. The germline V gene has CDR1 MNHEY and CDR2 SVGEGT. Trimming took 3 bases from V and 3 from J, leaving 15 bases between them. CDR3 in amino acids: CASSYSTGQFYNEQFF. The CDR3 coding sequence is TGTGCCAGCAGTTATTCGACGGGACAATTCTACAATGAGCAGTTCTTC.

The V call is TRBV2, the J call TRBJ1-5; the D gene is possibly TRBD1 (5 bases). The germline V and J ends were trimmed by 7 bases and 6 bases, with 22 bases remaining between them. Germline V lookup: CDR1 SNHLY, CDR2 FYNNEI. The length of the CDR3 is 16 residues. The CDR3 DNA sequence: TGTGCCAGCACCTCCTCCGGGGGGGTAGTTGGTCAGCCCCAGCATTTT. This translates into CASTSSGGVVGQPQHF.

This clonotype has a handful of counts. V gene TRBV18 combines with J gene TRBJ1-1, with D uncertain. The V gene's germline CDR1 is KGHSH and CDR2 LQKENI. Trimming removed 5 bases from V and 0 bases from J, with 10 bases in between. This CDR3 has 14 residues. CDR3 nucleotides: TGTGCCAGCTCAGTGGGCAGTATGAACACTGAAGCTTTCTTT. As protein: CASSVGSMNTEAFF.

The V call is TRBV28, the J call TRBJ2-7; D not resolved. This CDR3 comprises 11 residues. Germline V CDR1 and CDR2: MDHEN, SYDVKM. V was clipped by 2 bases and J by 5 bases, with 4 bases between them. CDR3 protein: CASSLRNEQYF. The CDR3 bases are TGTGCCAGCAGTTTAAGGAACGAGCAGTACTTC.

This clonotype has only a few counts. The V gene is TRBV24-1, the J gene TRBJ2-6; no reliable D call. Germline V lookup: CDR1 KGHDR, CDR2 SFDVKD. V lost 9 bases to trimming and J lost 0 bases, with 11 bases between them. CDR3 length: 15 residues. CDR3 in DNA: TGTGCCACCTCACAACAGAGCTCTGGGGCCAACGTCCTGACTTTC. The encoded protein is CATSQQSSGANVLTF.

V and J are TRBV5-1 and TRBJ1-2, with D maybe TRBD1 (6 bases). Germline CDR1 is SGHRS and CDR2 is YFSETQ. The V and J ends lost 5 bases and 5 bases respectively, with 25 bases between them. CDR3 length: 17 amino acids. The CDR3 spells CASSPGDSALSGYGYTF. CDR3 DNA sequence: TGCGCCAGCAGTCCAGGGGATTCTGCCCTTAGTGGGTATGGCTACACCTTC.

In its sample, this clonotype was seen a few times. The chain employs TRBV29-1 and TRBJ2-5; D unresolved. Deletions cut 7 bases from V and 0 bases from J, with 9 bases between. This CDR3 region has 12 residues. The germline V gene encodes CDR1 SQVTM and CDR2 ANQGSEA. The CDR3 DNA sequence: TGCAGCGGAACCCTGTACCAAGAGACCCAGTACTTC. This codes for CSGTLYQETQYF.

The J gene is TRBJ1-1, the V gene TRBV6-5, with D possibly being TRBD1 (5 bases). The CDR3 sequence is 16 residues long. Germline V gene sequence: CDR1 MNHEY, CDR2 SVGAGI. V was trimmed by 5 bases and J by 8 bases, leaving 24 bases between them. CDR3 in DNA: TGTGCCAGCAGTACCATTTCCGGGACCCGCCGAAGGGAAGCTTTCTTT. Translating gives CASSTISGTRRREAFF.

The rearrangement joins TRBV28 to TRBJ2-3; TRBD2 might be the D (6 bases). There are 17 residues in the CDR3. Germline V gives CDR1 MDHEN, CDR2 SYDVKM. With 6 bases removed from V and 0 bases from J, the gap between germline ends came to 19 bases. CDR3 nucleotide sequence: TGTGCCAGCAGGCCCCATCGGGGAGGCCCGAGCACAGATACGCAGTATTTT. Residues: CASRPHRGGPSTDTQYF.

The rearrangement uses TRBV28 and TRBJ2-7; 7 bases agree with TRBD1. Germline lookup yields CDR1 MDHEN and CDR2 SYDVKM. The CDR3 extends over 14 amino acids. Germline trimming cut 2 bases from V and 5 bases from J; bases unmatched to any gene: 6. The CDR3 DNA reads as TGTGCCAGCAGTTTAACCGGGACAGCCCACGAGCAGTACTTC. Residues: CASSLTGTAHEQYF.

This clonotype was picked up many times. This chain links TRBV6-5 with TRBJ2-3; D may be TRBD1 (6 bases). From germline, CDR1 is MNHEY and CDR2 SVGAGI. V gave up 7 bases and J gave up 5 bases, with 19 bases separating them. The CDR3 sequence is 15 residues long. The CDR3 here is CASTPSRGFKDTQYF. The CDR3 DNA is TGTGCCAGCACCCCCTCCAGGGGTTTCAAAGATACGCAGTATTTT.

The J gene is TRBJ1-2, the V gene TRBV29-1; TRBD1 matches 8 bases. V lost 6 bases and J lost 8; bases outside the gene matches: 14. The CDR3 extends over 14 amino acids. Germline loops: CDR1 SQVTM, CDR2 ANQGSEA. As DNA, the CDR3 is TGCAGCGTCCCTCCCCGCAGGGGGCTATGGGGCTACACCTTC. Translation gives CSVPPRRGLWGYTF.

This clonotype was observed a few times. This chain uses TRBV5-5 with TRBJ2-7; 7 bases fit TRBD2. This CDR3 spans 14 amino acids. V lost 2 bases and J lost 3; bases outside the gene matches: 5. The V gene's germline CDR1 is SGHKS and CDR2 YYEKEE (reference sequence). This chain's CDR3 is CASSFSSGGYEQYF. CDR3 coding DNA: TGTGCCAGCAGCTTCTCTAGCGGAGGCTACGAGCAGTACTTC.

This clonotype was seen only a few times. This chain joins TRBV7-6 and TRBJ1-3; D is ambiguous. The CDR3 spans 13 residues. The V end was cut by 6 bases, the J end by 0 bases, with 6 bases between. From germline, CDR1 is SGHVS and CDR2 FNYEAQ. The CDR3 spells CASRTGSGNTIYF. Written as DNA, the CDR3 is TGTGCCAGCAGGACGGGCTCTGGAAACACCATATATTTT.

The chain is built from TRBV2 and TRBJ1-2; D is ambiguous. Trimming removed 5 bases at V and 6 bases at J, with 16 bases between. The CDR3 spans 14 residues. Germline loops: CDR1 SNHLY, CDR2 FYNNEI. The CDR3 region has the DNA TGTGCCAGCAGTAACGTCGCCGCTTCACATGGCTACACCTTC. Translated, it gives CASSNVAASHGYTF. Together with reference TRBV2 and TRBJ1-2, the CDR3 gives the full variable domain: EPEVTQTPSHQVTQMGQEVILRCVPISNHLYFYWYRQILGQKVEFLVSFYNNEISEKSEIFDDQFSVERPDGSNFTLKIRSTKLEDSAMYFCASSNVAASHGYTFGSGTRLTVV.

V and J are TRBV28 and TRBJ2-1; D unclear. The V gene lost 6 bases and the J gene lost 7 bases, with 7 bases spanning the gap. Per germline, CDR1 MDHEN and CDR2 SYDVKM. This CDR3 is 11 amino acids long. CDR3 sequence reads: CASRWRNEQFF. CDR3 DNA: TGTGCCAGCAGATGGCGGAATGAGCAGTTCTTC. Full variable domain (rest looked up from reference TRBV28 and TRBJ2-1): DVKVTQSSRYLVKRTGEKVFLECVQDMDHENMFWYRQDPGLGLRLIYFSYDVKMKEKGDIPEGYSVSREKKERFSLILESASTNQTSMYLCASRWRNEQFFGPGTRLTVL.